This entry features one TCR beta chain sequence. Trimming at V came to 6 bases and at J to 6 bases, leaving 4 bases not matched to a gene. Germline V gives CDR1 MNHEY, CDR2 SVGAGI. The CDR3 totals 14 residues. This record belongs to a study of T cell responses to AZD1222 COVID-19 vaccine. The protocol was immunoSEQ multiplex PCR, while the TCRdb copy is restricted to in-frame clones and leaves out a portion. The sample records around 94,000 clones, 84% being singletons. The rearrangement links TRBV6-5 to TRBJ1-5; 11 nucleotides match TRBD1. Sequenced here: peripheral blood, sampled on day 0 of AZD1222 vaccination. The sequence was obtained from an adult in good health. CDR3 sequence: CASRDRGPGQPQHF. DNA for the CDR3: TGTGCCAGCAGGGACAGGGGGCCAGGTCAGCCCCAGCATTTT.